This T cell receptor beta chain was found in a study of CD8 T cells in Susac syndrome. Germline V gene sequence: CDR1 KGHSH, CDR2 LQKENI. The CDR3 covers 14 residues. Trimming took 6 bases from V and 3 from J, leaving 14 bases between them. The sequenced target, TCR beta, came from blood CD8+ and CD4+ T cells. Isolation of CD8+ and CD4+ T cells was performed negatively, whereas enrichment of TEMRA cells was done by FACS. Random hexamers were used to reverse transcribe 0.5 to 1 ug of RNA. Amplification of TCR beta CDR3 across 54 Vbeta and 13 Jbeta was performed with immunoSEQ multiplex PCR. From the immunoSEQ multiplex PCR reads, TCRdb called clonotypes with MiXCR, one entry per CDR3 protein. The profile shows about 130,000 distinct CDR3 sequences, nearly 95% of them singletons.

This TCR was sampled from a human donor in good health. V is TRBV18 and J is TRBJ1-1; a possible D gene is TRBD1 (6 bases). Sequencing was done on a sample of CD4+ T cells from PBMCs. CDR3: CASSQGQSYTEAFF. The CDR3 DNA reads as TGTGCCAGCTCCCAAGGACAGAGTTACACTGAAGCTTTCTTT.